These T cell receptor beta chains were read from a single sample in a study of CD8 T cells in Susac syndrome. One entry per CDR3 protein results from TCRdb running MiXCR on the immunoSEQ multiplex PCR reads. The profile shows roughly 110,000 distinct CDR3 sequences, about nine tenths of them singletons. The source material was CD4+ T cells from PBMCs. These receptors were taken from a human donor in good health. The CDR3 runs from the conserved cysteine through the conserved F or W. Clone size appears in some rows only: once, few, many, or a class for an expanded clone.

clone_size v_call cdr3_aa
. TRBV5-1 CASSTLRGQDTGELFF
. TRBV7-2 CASSHRAEKLFF
. TRBV20-1 CSASLTSGRAVEQFF
. TRBV11-3 CASSSPQRGSTSEQFF
. TRBV27 CASSDGTSGGQETQYF
. TRBV20-1 CSARWGPTYEQYF
. TRBV5-1 CASSFGQGSYRRSYEQYF
. TRBV7-8 CASSLAQGAANYGYTF
once TRBV19 CASSMEGAAGGLPLHF
. TRBV11-2 CASSLSVRSQETQYF
. TRBV6-2/TRBV6-3 CASSNSDEQFF
. TRBV29-1 CSVEGDSPSSFYGYTF
. TRBV6-5 CASTNRLAGGTQYF
. TRBV2 CASTSGTGGVKAFF
. TRBV7-3 CASSLTGQASSYNEQFF
. TRBV3-1 CASSRPTSAAYNEQFF